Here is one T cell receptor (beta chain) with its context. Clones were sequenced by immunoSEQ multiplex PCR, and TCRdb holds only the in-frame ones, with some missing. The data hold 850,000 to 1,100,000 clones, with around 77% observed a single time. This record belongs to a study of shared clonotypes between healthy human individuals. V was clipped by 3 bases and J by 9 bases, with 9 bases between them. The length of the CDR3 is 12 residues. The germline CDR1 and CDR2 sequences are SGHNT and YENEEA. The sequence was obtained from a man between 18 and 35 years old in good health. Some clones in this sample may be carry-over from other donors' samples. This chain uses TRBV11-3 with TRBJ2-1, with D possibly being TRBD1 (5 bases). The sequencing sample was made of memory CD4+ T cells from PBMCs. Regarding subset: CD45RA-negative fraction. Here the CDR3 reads CASSFQGTEQFF. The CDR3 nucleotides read TGTGCCAGCAGCTTCCAGGGTACTGAGCAGTTCTTC.